This entry concerns a single T cell receptor beta chain. Its antigen is not yet known. No base quality information exists; no much larger clone differs at one position. Each collaborating institution followed its own protocols to collect whole blood in K2EDTA tubes. Collaborator samples were shipped for TCRbeta analysis as frozen whole blood, isolated PBMCs, or DNA extracted from either sample type. The immunoSEQ Assay, a bias-controlled multiplex PCR, was used to amplify TCRbeta CDR3 regions from genomic DNA. The study's own analysis went as follows. Within the assay, amplification of reference gene primers was used to estimate how many nucleated cells each sample contained. Sequence reads were collapsed and filtered to measure the absolute abundance of every unique TCRbeta CDR3 rearrangement. For each sample, productive Simpson clonality was calculated as the square root of Simpson's diversity index over productive rearrangements. TCRdb mirrors the immuneACCESS table, restricted to in-frame sequences. Some clones are absent from its copies; in checked studies, under half trace to an unresolved V gene, and the reason for the others is unknown. The DNA gave D and trimming, while V, J and clone size come from that table. The sample table lists about 85,000 clones, 90% of them with a count of one. The ten largest account for roughly 4% of the sample.

This sample was taken from a study of blood T cell repertoires in COVID-19 (TCRdb year 2020). Study-level background: Samples covering the acute and convalescent phases of COVID-19 were provided by collaborators in the United States, Italy and Spain. Samples were obtained from the ongoing ImmuneRACE study (first 160 participants) and from about 1,300 subjects provided by 6 global collaborators. The repertoires were made available in a free public database intended to serve as a resource for research on the immune response to SARS-CoV-2. The material from the prospective study consisted of cDNA or gDNA derived from T cells, B-cell-depleted T cells, or PBMCs. Sample metadata almost always included a de-identified subject ID, COVID-19 status, age in years and sex. Subjects who had been exposed to COVID-19, were actively infected with it, or had recovered from it provided the deeply sampled blood TCRbeta repertoires that made up the dataset. Where available, HLA class I and class II types were obtained from metadata supplied by the sample provider rather than from assay-based typing.

The study at large found these results: Clinical and demographic metadata were provided uncurated, with the amount varying by source and participant.

From V the trimming removes 4 bases and from J it removes 4 bases, while the gene matches leave 9 bases of the junction unaccounted for. From the germline V gene, CDR1 is SGDLS and CDR2 is YYNGEE. Counted from cysteine to phenylalanine, this CDR3 has 15 amino acids. The retained sequence is limited to the CDR3, 45 bases, with the frame set at the first base. Sample: peripheral blood. Recombination connected TRBV9 to TRBJ2-3; 7 central bases correspond to TRBD2. This TCR derives from a woman of 80 years or more with active or convalescent COVID-19. The CDR3 loop reads CASSQTSAGSDTQYF. Here is the DNA: TGTGCCAGCAGCCAAACTAGCGCCGGGTCAGATACGCAGTATTTT.